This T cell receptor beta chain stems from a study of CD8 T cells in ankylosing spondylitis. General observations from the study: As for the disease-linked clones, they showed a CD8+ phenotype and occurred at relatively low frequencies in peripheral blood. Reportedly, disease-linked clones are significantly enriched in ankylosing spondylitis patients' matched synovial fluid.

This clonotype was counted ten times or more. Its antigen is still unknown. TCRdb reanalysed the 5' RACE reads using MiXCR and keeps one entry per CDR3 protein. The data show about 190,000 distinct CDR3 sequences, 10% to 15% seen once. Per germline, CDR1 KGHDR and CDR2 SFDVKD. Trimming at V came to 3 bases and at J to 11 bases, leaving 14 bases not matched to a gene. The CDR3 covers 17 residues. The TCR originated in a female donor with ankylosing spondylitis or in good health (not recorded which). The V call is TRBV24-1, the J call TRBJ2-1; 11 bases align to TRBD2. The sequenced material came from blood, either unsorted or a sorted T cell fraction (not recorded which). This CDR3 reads CATSDPQIPGTSGKQFF. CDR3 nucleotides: TGTGCCACCAGTGATCCACAAATTCCCGGGACTAGCGGTAAGCAGTTCTTC.